A single sample is the source of the 15 T cell receptor beta chains below, sequenced in a study of blood T cell repertoires in COVID-19. Data came from immunoSEQ multiplex PCR; TCRdb stores just in-frame clones and leaves some out. The profile covers under 200,000 clones, with 85% to 90% appearing a single time and about a tenth taken by the ten largest. The sequenced sample consisted of peripheral blood. The receptors derive from an older woman with COVID-19, enrolled during active disease.

This chain connects TRBV19 to TRBJ2-7; maybe TRBD1 (6 bases). Germline loops: CDR1 LNHDA, CDR2 SQIVND (reference sequence). The CDR3 has 12 amino acids. Trimming cost V 1 base and J 10 bases, with 11 bases left between them. The CDR3 sequence: CASSIGTASQYF. The DNA of the CDR3 is TGTGCCAGTAGTATAGGGACAGCGAGTCAGTACTTC.

The chain is built from TRBV27 and TRBJ2-1; TRBD2 is a possible D gene (6 bases). V was trimmed by 1 base and J by 0 bases, leaving 10 bases between them. This CDR3 comprises 16 residues. Germline V gene data show CDR1 as MNHEY and CDR2 as SMNVEV (reference sequence). For the CDR3, the DNA is TGTGCCAGCAGTTTATTCGACGGGAGCTCCTACAATGAGCAGTTCTTC. This gives the protein CASSLFDGSSYNEQFF.

This clone has a single count. The chain joins TRBV7-2 to TRBJ2-1; 12 nucleotides line up with TRBD2. V dropped 6 bases and J dropped 9; count of bases not matched to a gene: 9. CDR3 size: 15 residues. Per the germline V gene, CDR1 is SGHTA and CDR2 is FQGNSA. The CDR3 coding sequence is TGTGCCAGCAGTGCCCTAGCGGGAGGGTTTGTTGAGCAGTTCTTC. Translation: CASSALAGGFVEQFF.

The J gene is TRBJ1-5, the V gene TRBV9; tentatively, D is TRBD1 (5 bases). V lost 6 bases to trimming and J lost 3 bases, with 13 bases between them. The CDR3 covers 14 residues. CDR1 and CDR2 (germline): SGDLS, YYNGEE. As DNA, the CDR3 is TGTGCCAGCAACCGCGGGGGTACCAATCAGCCCCAGCATTTT. Amino acid sequence: CASNRGGTNQPQHF.

J is TRBJ1-1 and V is TRBV19; TRBD1 matches at 8 bases. The trim removed 4 bases at V and 1 base at J, leaving 5 bases unmatched. Germline lookup yields CDR1 LNHDA and CDR2 SQIVND (reference sequence). There are 15 residues in the CDR3. The CDR3 loop reads CASSTGQGKNTEAFF. The CDR3 DNA reads as TGTGCCAGTAGTACCGGACAGGGTAAGAACACTGAAGCTTTCTTT.

This chain links TRBV7-2 with TRBJ1-5; 9 bases map to TRBD1. The CDR3 sequence is 13 residues long. J was trimmed by 6 bases and V by 6 bases; bases with no gene match: 3. Germline-derived CDR1 and CDR2 are SGHTA and FQGNSA. CDR3: CASRGTGIQPQHF. The CDR3, as DNA: TGTGCCAGCAGGGGGACAGGGATTCAGCCCCAGCATTTT.

The V and J genes are TRBV7-2 and TRBJ1-4, with D uncertain. From germline, CDR1 is SGHTA and CDR2 FQGNSA. V was clipped by 2 bases and J by 4 bases, with 8 bases between them. CDR3 length: 14 residues. The CDR3 nucleotides are TGTGCCAGCAGCTTATCTGGGAGTAATGAAAAACTGTTTTTT. Its translation is CASSLSGSNEKLFF.

The rearrangement links TRBV5-1 to TRBJ2-4; 8 bases are a match to TRBD1. V was pared by 0 bases and J by 5 bases, with 4 bases of the junction left unmatched. This CDR3 region has 15 residues. CDR1 is SGHRS, CDR2 YFSETQ, per germline. The DNA for the CDR3 is TGCGCCAGCAGCTTGGGTTGGACAGGGCAAAACATTCAGTACTTC. Its translation: CASSLGWTGQNIQYF. Drawing the rest from reference TRBV5-1 and TRBJ2-4, the complete variable domain is KAGVTQTPRYLIKTRGQQVTLSCSPISGHRSVSWYQQTPGQGLQFLFEYFSETQRNKGNFPGRFSGRQFSNSRSEMNVSTLELGDSALYLCASSLGWTGQNIQYFGAGTRLSVL.

The chain uses TRBV3-1 (or the pseudogene TRBV3-2) and TRBJ1-4; 10 nucleotides line up with TRBD1. Germline CDR1 LGHDT, CDR2 YNNKEL (reference sequence). This CDR3 is built from 14 residues. Trimming cost V 4 bases and J 7 bases; bases outside gene matches: 3. CDR3 sequence (DNA): TGTGCCAGCAGCCCCTGGACAGGGGGTGAAAAACTGTTTTTT. It specifies CASSPWTGGEKLFF.

The chain is built from TRBV11-2 and TRBJ1-4; possible D gene TRBD1, 5 bases. CDR3 length: 16 amino acids. Per the germline V gene, CDR1 is SGHAT and CDR2 is FQNNGV. V lost 1 base, J lost 2 bases, and 11 bases lay in between. The CDR3 sequence: CASSLGRGRTNEKLFF. The CDR3 DNA reads TGTGCCAGCAGCTTAGGGAGGGGAAGGACTAATGAAAAACTGTTTTTT.

V gene TRBV9 combines with J gene TRBJ1-5; no definite D call. CDR1 is SGDLS and CDR2 is YYNGEE in the germline V gene. Between the trimmed V and J ends, which lost 0 bases and 0 bases, there was a span of 7 bases. This CDR3 region has 15 residues. The CDR3 DNA reads as TGTGCCAGCAGCGTAGACGGTACTAGCAATCAGCCCCAGCATTTT. It yields the protein CASSVDGTSNQPQHF.

This clone has only a few counts. The chain has TRBV5-1 and TRBJ2-1, with 10 bases aligning to TRBD2. Germline CDR1 reads SGHRS; CDR2 reads YFSETQ. This CDR3 region has 16 residues. The V and J ends lost 3 bases and 6 bases, in that order; junction bases with no gene match: 9. CDR3 sequence (DNA): TGCGCCAGCAGCTCGGGGGAACTAGCGGGGAGCAATGAGCAGTTCTTC. The encoded protein is CASSSGELAGSNEQFF.

The chain couples TRBV10-1 to TRBJ2-1, with TRBD2 identical over 7 bases. Germline V CDR1 and CDR2: WNHNN, SYGVQD (reference sequence). V lost 8 bases to trimming and J lost 9 bases; unmatched junction nucleotides: 13. There are 14 residues in the CDR3. The CDR3 sequence is CASGLSGGKGEQFF. The CDR3 nucleotides read TGCGCCAGCGGCCTTTCGGGAGGTAAGGGTGAGCAGTTCTTC.

This clone was picked up a small number of times. This chain links TRBV5-1 with TRBJ1-1, with 8 bases aligning to TRBD1. The germline gives CDR1 SGHRS, CDR2 YFSETQ. V shed 0 bases, J shed 4 bases, and the junction held 8 bases outside the gene matches. This CDR3 is built from 16 residues. In nucleotides, the CDR3 is TGCGCCAGCAGCTTGGCCACAGGGGGAGGAATCACTGAAGCTTTCTTT. Translating it yields CASSLATGGGITEAFF.

This rearrangement joins TRBV18 to TRBJ2-7, with TRBD2 identical over 16 bases. The CDR3 extends over 21 amino acids. V was pared by 1 base and J by 2 bases, with 14 bases of the junction left unmatched. In germline, CDR1 is KGHSH, CDR2 LQKENI. This CDR3 is CASSPHSPGLAGGSDTYEQYF. Written as DNA, the CDR3 is TGTGCCAGCTCACCACATTCTCCGGGACTAGCGGGAGGGAGCGATACCTACGAGCAGTACTTC.